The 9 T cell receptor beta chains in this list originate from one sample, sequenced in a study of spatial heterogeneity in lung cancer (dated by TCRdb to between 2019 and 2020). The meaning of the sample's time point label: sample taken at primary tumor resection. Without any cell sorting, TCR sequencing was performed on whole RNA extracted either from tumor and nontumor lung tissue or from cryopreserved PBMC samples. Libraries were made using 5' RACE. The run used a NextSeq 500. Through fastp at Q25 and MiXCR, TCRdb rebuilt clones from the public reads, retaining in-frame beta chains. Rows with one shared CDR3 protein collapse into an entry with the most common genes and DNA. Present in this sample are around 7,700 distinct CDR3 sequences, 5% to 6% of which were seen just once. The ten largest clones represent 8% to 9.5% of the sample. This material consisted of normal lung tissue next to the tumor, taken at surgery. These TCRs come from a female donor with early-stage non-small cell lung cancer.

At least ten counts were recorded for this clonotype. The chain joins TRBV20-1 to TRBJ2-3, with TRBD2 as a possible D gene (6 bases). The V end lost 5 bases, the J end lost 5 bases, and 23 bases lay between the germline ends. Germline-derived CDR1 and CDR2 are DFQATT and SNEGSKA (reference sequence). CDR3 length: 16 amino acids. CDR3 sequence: CSAPHLGGWGKDTQYF. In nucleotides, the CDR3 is TGCAGTGCTCCCCACTTGGGGGGTTGGGGGAAAGATACGCAGTATTTT.

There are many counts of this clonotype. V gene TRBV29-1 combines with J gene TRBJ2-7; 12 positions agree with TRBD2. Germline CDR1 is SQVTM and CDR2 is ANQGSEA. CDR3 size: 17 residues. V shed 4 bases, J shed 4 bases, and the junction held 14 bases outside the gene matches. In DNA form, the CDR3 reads TGCAGCGTTGGCAGGGACAGCGGACTAGCGGGAAGGTACGAGCAGTACTTC. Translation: CSVGRDSGLAGRYEQYF.

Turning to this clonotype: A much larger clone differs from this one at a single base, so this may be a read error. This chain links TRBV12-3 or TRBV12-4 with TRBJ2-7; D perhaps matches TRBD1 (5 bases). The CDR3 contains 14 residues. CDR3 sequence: CTSSLDSLAGEQYF. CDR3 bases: TGTACCAGCAGTTTAGACAGCCTGGCTGGCGAGCAGTACTTC.

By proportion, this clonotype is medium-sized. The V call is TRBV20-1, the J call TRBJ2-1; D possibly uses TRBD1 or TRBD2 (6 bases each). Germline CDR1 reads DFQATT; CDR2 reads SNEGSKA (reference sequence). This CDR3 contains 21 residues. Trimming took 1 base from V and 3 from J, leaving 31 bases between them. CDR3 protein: CSARVELVKGGTISYYNEQFF. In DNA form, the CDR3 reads TGCAGTGCTAGAGTTGAACTCGTAAAAGGGGGGACGATAAGTTACTACAATGAGCAGTTCTTC.

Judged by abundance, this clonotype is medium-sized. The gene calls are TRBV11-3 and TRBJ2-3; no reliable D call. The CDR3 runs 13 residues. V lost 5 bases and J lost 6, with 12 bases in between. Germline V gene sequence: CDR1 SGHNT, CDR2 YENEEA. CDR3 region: CASSEDSRDTQYF. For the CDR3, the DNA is TGTGCCAGCAGCGAAGACTCCCGGGATACGCAGTATTTT.

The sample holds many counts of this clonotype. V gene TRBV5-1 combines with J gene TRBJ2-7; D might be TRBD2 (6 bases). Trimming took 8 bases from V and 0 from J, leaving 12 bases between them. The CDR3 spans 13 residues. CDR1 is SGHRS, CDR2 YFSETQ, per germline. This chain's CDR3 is CASREPTSYEQYF. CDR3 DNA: TGCGCCAGTCGGGAGCCCACCTCCTACGAGCAGTACTTC.

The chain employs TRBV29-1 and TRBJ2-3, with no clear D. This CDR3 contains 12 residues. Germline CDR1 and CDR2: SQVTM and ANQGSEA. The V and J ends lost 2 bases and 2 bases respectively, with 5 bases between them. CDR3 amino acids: CSVELFTDTQYF. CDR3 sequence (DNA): TGCAGCGTTGAACTCTTCACAGATACGCAGTATTTT.

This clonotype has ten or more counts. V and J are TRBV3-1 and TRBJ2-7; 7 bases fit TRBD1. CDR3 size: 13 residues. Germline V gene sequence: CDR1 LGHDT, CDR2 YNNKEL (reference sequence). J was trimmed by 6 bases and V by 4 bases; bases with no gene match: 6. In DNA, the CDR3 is TGTGCCAGCAGCCTACTATCAGGGGGCGAGCAGTACTTC. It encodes CASSLLSGGEQYF.

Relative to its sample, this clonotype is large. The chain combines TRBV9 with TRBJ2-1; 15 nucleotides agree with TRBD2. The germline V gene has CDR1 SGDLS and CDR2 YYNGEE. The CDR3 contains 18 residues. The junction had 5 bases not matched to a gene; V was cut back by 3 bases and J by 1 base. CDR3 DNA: TGTGCCAGCAGCGGAGGACTAGCGGGAGGGATATCCTACAATGAGCAGTTCTTC. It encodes CASSGGLAGGISYNEQFF.